This T cell receptor (beta chain) was profiled in a study of beta chain features in type 1 diabetes. General study results and limits: Among all four CD4+ subsets, Type 1 diabetes patients had TCRB CDR3s that were moderately but significantly shorter. PCR might preferentially amplify shorter templates, equally in patients and controls. More deletions and fewer insertions at VDJ junctions were found in patients with type 1 diabetes.

This clone was seen only a few times. Its target is unknown. The CDR3 is 17 amino acids. V was clipped by 0 bases and J by 1 base, with 17 bases between them. CDR1 and CDR2 (germline): SQVTM, ANQGSEA. One heparinised blood draw, averaging roughly 120 mL, came from each donor. Sequencing targeted expressed TCRB transcripts, as all isolated RNA had been reverse transcribed. Method: immunoSEQ multiplex PCR; TCRdb's copy keeps in-frame clones and lacks some. The table shows about 260,000 clones, with 20% occurring only once. The origin of this receptor is a woman aged 40-49 years with type 1 diabetes. Source material: naive CD4+ T cells from blood. The rearrangement links TRBV29-1 to TRBJ2-3, with D perhaps TRBD1 (6 bases). This CDR3 is CSVEDQQGPQGTDTQYF. The CDR3 DNA sequence: TGCAGCGTTGAAGATCAACAGGGACCCCAAGGCACAGATACGCAGTATTTT.